A single sample gave rise to the 22 T cell receptor beta chains below, sequenced in a study of human T cells and chemical hapten exposure. Described time point: pre-sensitization, week 0. Documented treatment: therapeutic diphenylcyclopropenone sensitization with weekly scalp DPC. TCRdb re-derived calls from the RACE reads in MiXCR, one entry per CDR3 protein. The sample carries more than 150,000 distinct CDR3 sequences, roughly 30% recorded once. This specimen consisted of whole blood, obtained in connection with sensitization to the hapten diphenylcyclopropenone (DPC). Receptors originate from a woman in her twenties or thirties with alopecia areata. Some clones in this sample may be carry-over from other donors' samples.

The chain recombines TRBV7-9 with TRBJ2-7; 7 nucleotides align to TRBD2. CDR1 is SEHNR and CDR2 is FQNEAQ in the germline V gene (reference sequence). This CDR3 spans 14 amino acids. The V segment lost 5 bases and the J segment 2 bases; nucleotides outside the gene matches: 6. CDR3 amino acids: CASSPGGDPYEQYF. CDR3 DNA: TGTGCCAGCAGCCCGGGGGGAGATCCCTACGAGCAGTACTTC.

The chain links TRBV28 to TRBJ2-4; D may be TRBD1 (5 bases). V was pared by 4 bases and J by 7 bases, with 17 bases between. There are 15 residues in the CDR3. The germline CDR1 and CDR2 sequences are MDHEN and SYDVKM. CDR3: CASSSPRVESNIQYF. For the CDR3, the DNA is TGTGCCAGCAGTTCGCCCAGGGTTGAAAGTAACATTCAGTACTTC.

V is TRBV29-1 and J is TRBJ1-1; the D is unclear. Germline CDR1 is SQVTM and CDR2 is ANQGSEA. CDR3 length equals 11 residues. The V and J ends lost 8 bases and 8 bases respectively, with 15 bases between them. The DNA for the CDR3 is TGCAGCCTTTCGGAGGTCCGGGAAGCTTTCTTT. Its protein product is CSLSEVREAFF. Using reference TRBV29-1 and TRBJ1-1 for the parts outside the CDR3, the full variable domain is SAVISQKPSRDICQRGTSLTIQCQVDSQVTMMFWYRQQPGQSLTLIATANQGSEATYESGFVIDKFPISRPNLTFSTLTVSNMSPEDSSIYLCSLSEVREAFFGQGTRLTVV.

This chain joins TRBV28 and TRBJ2-2; 11 bases line up with TRBD2. J gave up 4 bases and V 3 bases, and 1 base lay outside the gene matches. Germline V CDR1 and CDR2: MDHEN, SYDVKM. The CDR3 spans 15 residues. CDR3: CASSFSGRATGELFF. The CDR3 DNA reads as TGTGCCAGCAGTTTTAGCGGGAGGGCCACCGGGGAGCTGTTTTTT.

This chain connects TRBV19 to TRBJ2-2; TRBD2 agrees at 7 bases. This CDR3 is built from 14 residues. The trim removed 5 bases at V and 7 bases at J, leaving 7 bases unmatched. Germline loops: CDR1 LNHDA, CDR2 SQIVND (reference sequence). In nucleotides, the CDR3 is TGTGCCAGTAGTGTAAGCGGGGTTAGCGGGGAGCTGTTTTTT. As protein: CASSVSGVSGELFF.

There are many counts of this clonotype. The rearrangement uses TRBV5-1 and TRBJ2-1, with no clear D. The CDR3 consists of 11 residues. Germline V gene sequence: CDR1 SGHRS, CDR2 YFSETQ. The ends were cut back, 5 bases at V and 7 bases at J, with 7 bases in the middle. This CDR3 is CASRARNEQFF. The CDR3 bases are TGCGCCAGCAGGGCCCGAAATGAGCAGTTCTTC.

This chain uses TRBV28 with TRBJ1-1; D may be TRBD1 (5 bases). V was cut by 3 bases and J by 0 bases, with 14 bases left in between. Looked up from germline, CDR1 is MDHEN and CDR2 is SYDVKM. The CDR3 sequence is 16 residues long. CDR3 bases: TGTGCCAGCAGTTTGGGTGGGGGAATTTTGAACACTGAAGCTTTCTTT. Translated, it gives CASSLGGGILNTEAFF.

This clonotype was observed a few times. This chain uses TRBV28 with TRBJ1-4; no clear D gene. V gave up 5 bases and J gave up 8 bases, with 15 bases separating them. This CDR3 is 14 amino acids long. The V gene's germline CDR1 is MDHEN and CDR2 SYDVKM. The CDR3 region is CASSPRPAREKLFF. The CDR3 DNA sequence: TGTGCCAGCAGTCCAAGACCAGCGCGAGAAAAACTGTTTTTT. Full variable domain (remainder filled in from reference TRBV28 and TRBJ1-4): DVKVTQSSRYLVKRTGEKVFLECVQDMDHENMFWYRQDPGLGLRLIYFSYDVKMKEKGDIPEGYSVSREKKERFSLILESASTNQTSMYLCASSPRPAREKLFFGSGTQLSVL.

This clonotype has only a few counts. CDR3 sequence (DNA): TGTGCCAGTGAGGACAGGGGACCGACCGGGGAGCTGTTTTTT. Translated: CASEDRGPTGELFF. The rearrangement uses TRBV19 and TRBJ2-2; 9 positions match TRBD1. This CDR3 region has 14 residues. Germline V gene data show CDR1 as LNHDA and CDR2 as SQIVND (reference sequence). V lost 8 bases to trimming and J lost 5 bases; unmatched junction nucleotides: 6.

Only a few counts were recorded for this clonotype. This rearrangement joins TRBV7-2 to TRBJ2-1; TRBD2 matches at 7 bases. Per germline, CDR1 SGHTA and CDR2 FQGNSA. The junction had 6 bases not matched to a gene; V was cut back by 5 bases and J by 5 bases. CDR3 length: 14 amino acids. The CDR3 nucleotides are TGTGCCAGCAGCCCCGGACTAGTGAACAATGAGCAGTTCTTC. Protein sequence: CASSPGLVNNEQFF.

The rearrangement joins TRBV20-1 to TRBJ1-5; 8 bases fit TRBD1. Unmatched junction bases numbered 13, after V lost 6 bases and J lost 0 bases. Germline CDR1 and CDR2: DFQATT and SNEGSKA (reference sequence). The CDR3 runs 17 residues. This chain's CDR3 is CSAADRMTGDSNQPQHF. The CDR3, as DNA: TGCAGTGCCGCAGACCGAATGACAGGGGATAGCAATCAGCCCCAGCATTTT.

This clonotype was found once. The rearrangement joins TRBV10-3 to TRBJ1-4; D remains ambiguous. Germline V gives CDR1 ENHRY, CDR2 SYGVKD. This CDR3 has 13 residues. V lost 10 bases and J 7 bases, leaving 16 bases between the germline ends. The CDR3 coding sequence is TGTGCCAGCGAGGGCGACAAGCGTGAAAAACTGTTTTTT. Its protein product is CASEGDKREKLFF.

CDR3 residues: CASSRTSYNEQFF. CDR3 DNA sequence: TGTGCCAGCAGTCGGACCTCCTACAATGAGCAGTTCTTC. The chain employs TRBV28 and TRBJ2-1; D unresolved. The germline V gene encodes CDR1 MDHEN and CDR2 SYDVKM. V lost 5 bases, J lost 0 bases, and 5 bases lay in between. The CDR3 covers 13 residues.

A few counts support this clonotype. The rearrangement uses TRBV21-1 and TRBJ2-6; no check of the table's D call, TRBD1, against the DNA was made. TRBV21-1 is a known pseudogene. This CDR3 spans 14 amino acids. CDR3 in DNA: TGTGCCAGCTCGTCAGGGGATGGGGCCAACGTCCTGACTTTC. It specifies CASSSGDGANVLTF.

This clonotype was seen a few times. The chain carries TRBV7-2 and TRBJ2-7; the match to TRBD2 covers 8 bases. In germline, CDR1 is SGHTA, CDR2 FQGNSA. V dropped 1 base and J dropped 0; count of bases not matched to a gene: 2. CDR3 length equals 15 residues. In nucleotides, the CDR3 is TGTGCCAGCAGCTTAGTAGCGGGACCCTCCTACGAGCAGTACTTC. It yields the protein CASSLVAGPSYEQYF.

V and J are TRBV28 and TRBJ2-3; D unclear. V dropped 5 bases and J dropped 1 base, with 4 bases sitting between them. Germline-derived CDR1 and CDR2 are MDHEN and SYDVKM. The CDR3 extends over 12 amino acids. CDR3 DNA sequence: TGTGCCAGCAGTGTGCGCACAGATACGCAGTATTTT. Protein sequence: CASSVRTDTQYF.

This clonotype was observed a handful of times. The chain employs TRBV28 and TRBJ1-2, with no clear D. The CDR3 is 13 residues long. V was pared by 6 bases and J by 2 bases, with 10 bases between. From germline, CDR1 is MDHEN and CDR2 SYDVKM. CDR3 region: CASSAHKNYGYTF. CDR3 coding DNA: TGTGCCAGCAGCGCTCACAAGAACTATGGCTACACCTTC.

For the CDR3, the DNA is TGTGCCAGCAGCCAAGGGACAGGAATCTATGGCTACACCTTC. Its translation is CASSQGTGIYGYTF. The gene calls are TRBV14 and TRBJ1-2; the match to TRBD1 covers 7 bases. This CDR3 comprises 14 residues. Looked up from germline, CDR1 is SGHDN and CDR2 is FVKESK. The V segment lost 1 base and the J segment 4 bases; nucleotides outside the gene matches: 3.

The CDR3 DNA reads as TGTGCCAGCAGTTACGGGACTAGCGGCACAGATACGCAGTATTTT. Amino acids: CASSYGTSGTDTQYF. The V call is TRBV6-6, the J call TRBJ2-3, with 10 bases lining up with TRBD2. Losses at the gene ends were 2 bases for V and 1 base for J; bases not matched to a gene: 0. In germline, CDR1 is MNHNY, CDR2 SVGAGI (reference sequence). This CDR3 spans 15 amino acids.

This clonotype was observed at least ten times. The gene calls are TRBV6-6 and TRBJ1-2; 7 nucleotides match TRBD1. The CDR3 covers 14 residues. Germline V gene data show CDR1 as MNHNY and CDR2 as SVGAGI (reference sequence). With 5 bases clipped from V and 3 bases from J, the junction kept 6 bases outside the gene matches. Here the CDR3 DNA reads TGTGCCAGCAGTAGACAGGGAGGGTACTATGGCTACACCTTC. Encoded protein: CASSRQGGYYGYTF.

The chain is built from TRBV6-1 and TRBJ2-1; no firm D call. Germline loops: CDR1 MNHNS, CDR2 SASEGT. This CDR3 has 11 residues. Trimming pared 1 base from V and 10 bases from J, leaving 5 bases between. Here the CDR3 DNA reads TGTGCCAGCAGTGAAGGGTGGGAGCAGTTCTTC. Translated, it gives CASSEGWEQFF.

This clonotype was seen at least ten times. The chain carries TRBV5-1 and TRBJ1-1; D is unresolved. CDR3 size: 14 residues. Germline V gene sequence: CDR1 SGHRS, CDR2 YFSETQ. Trimming left V 0 bases short and J 5 bases short, with 11 bases between. The CDR3 region is CASSLEVERTEAFF. CDR3 DNA: TGCGCCAGCAGCTTGGAAGTTGAGAGGACTGAAGCTTTCTTT.